The subject of this entry is one T cell receptor beta chain. This specimen comes from a study of shared clonotypes between healthy human individuals. Study-level information: The cohort comprised a couple of women and a few men. Their ages spanned 18 to 49 years.

This table comes from immunoSEQ multiplex PCR, and its TCRdb copy is limited to in-frame clones, with some not included. The sample holds 600,000 to 750,000 clones; over 60% are singletons and the top ten take around 1.8%. With 5 bases clipped from V and 5 bases from J, the junction kept 7 bases outside the gene matches. The CDR3 is 14 residues long. Looked up from germline, CDR1 is SQVTM and CDR2 is ANQGSEA. The sequencing sample was made of memory CD4+ T cells sorted from blood. Subset here: CD45RA-negative fraction. The receptor comes from a woman in her twenties or thirties in good health. V gene TRBV29-1 combines with J gene TRBJ2-2; 8 bases map to TRBD1. The CDR3 DNA sequence: TGCAGCGTTTCAACAGGGGGATGGACCGGGGAGCTGTTTTTT. It codes for CSVSTGGWTGELFF.